Included here is one T cell receptor (beta chain) sequence, with context. No antigen is known for it. The germline gives CDR1 SQVTM, CDR2 ANQGSEA. The CDR3 runs 15 residues. Unmatched junction bases numbered 7, after V lost 3 bases and J lost 2 bases. The sample originates from a study of shared clonotypes between healthy human individuals. Overall study: Each donor contributed plates that comprised three CD4 naive, three CD4 memory, two CD8 naive and one CD8 memory.

Donors comprised healthy HIV-negative adults lacking recent acute infections or vaccinations. Study conclusions and caveats: Clonotype sharing levels among donors were expected to vary with sequencing depth.

The authors loaded 150 to 250 ng DNA, roughly 27,000 T cell genomes, into sorted-subset replicate PCRs. Method: immunoSEQ multiplex PCR; TCRdb's copy keeps in-frame clones and lacks some. The sample lists approximately 2,300,000 clones; about 90% were seen once. This sequence originates from a man in his late teens or twenties in good health. Some clones in this sample may be carry-over from other donors' samples. Material for sequencing was naive CD4+ T cells from PBMCs. Subset in this sample: CD45RA+ positively selected. J is TRBJ2-3 and V is TRBV29-1, with 8 bases fitting TRBD1. The DNA of the CDR3 is TGCAGCGTTGACGGGGACAGGCCTTTCACAGATACGCAGTATTTT. This translates into CSVDGDRPFTDTQYF.